This T cell receptor (beta chain) was recorded in a study of OX40 agonist ivuxolimab in advanced cancers. Study-wide context: The patients received agonistic anti-OX40 (CD134) antibody ivuxolimab. The patients received ivuxolimab by intravenous route every 2 weeks at 0.01 to 10 mg/kg.

Sequencing used immunoSEQ multiplex PCR; TCRdb keeps in-frame clones, though not all of them. This table holds under 75,000 clones, around nine tenths found once. The V gene's germline CDR1 is MNHEY and CDR2 SVGAGI. This CDR3 region has 15 residues. Trimming left V 2 bases short and J 0 bases short, with 7 bases between. The V gene is TRBV6-5, the J gene TRBJ2-2, with D perhaps being TRBD1 or TRBD2 (6 bases each). The starting material was CD4+ or CD8+ T cells sorted from blood, obtained in a trial of the OX40 agonist ivuxolimab. The clonotype comes from an adult with an advanced solid tumor such as melanoma, head and neck, liver or kidney cancer. Written as DNA, the CDR3 is TGTGCCAGCAGTTACCGGGGGCCGAACACCGGGGAGCTGTTTTTT. Protein sequence: CASSYRGPNTGELFF.